A selection of T cell receptor beta chains follows, all from one sample in a study of OX40 agonist ivuxolimab in advanced cancers. Profiled with immunoSEQ multiplex PCR; TCRdb holds only in-frame clones, not every one. The sample gives 55,000 to 65,000 clones, 91% of which show up once; more than 13% is in the top ten. This material consisted of CD4+ or CD8+ T cells sorted from blood, taken in a trial of the OX40 agonist ivuxolimab. These TCRs come from an adult with an advanced solid tumor such as melanoma, head and neck, liver or kidney cancer. Each CDR3 is given with its conserved first and last residue. The D gene is left open where the match is weak. Clone size is shown for a subset of rows, as once, few, many or a class of expanded clone.

d_gene: -
j_gene: TRBJ2-5
abundance: -
v_gene: TRBV15
CDR3aa: CATSGPGAEETQYF
CDR3nt: TGTGCCACCAGCGGACCCGGAGCGGAAGAGACCCAGTACTTC

d_gene: -
j_gene: TRBJ1-3
abundance: -
v_gene: TRBV19
CDR3aa: CASSIQPGSGNTIYF
CDR3nt: TGTGCCAGTAGTATACAGCCGGGCTCTGGAAACACCATATATTTT

d_gene: -
j_gene: TRBJ1-3
abundance: once
v_gene: TRBV27
CDR3aa: CASSMGSRSGNTIYF
CDR3nt: TGTGCCAGCAGTATGGGGTCCCGCTCTGGAAACACCATATATTTT

d_gene: -
j_gene: TRBJ1-2
abundance: -
v_gene: TRBV4-2
CDR3aa: CASSQDVRTPDYGYTF
CDR3nt: TGTGCCAGCAGCCAAGACGTTCGTACACCAGACTATGGCTACACCTTC

d_gene: -
j_gene: TRBJ1-2
abundance: few
v_gene: TRBV9
CDR3aa: CASSTRRDPTYGYTF
CDR3nt: TGTGCCAGCAGCACTCGCCGGGACCCCACCTATGGCTACACCTTC

d_gene: -
j_gene: TRBJ1-2
abundance: -
v_gene: TRBV2
CDR3aa: CASSFSTGTNYGYTF
CDR3nt: TGTGCCAGCTCTTTTTCGACAGGAACTAACTATGGCTACACCTTC

d_gene: -
j_gene: TRBJ1-6
abundance: -
v_gene: TRBV5-1
CDR3aa: CASSLLGSHNSPLHF
CDR3nt: TGCGCCAGCAGCTTATTAGGGTCCCATAATTCACCCCTCCACTTT

d_gene: TRBD1
j_gene: TRBJ2-3
abundance: -
v_gene: TRBV6-5
CDR3aa: CASSYSRTGRTDTQYF
CDR3nt: TGTGCCAGCAGTTACTCCAGGACAGGTCGTACAGATACGCAGTATTTT

d_gene: -
j_gene: TRBJ2-3
abundance: -
v_gene: TRBV5-1
CDR3aa: CASSLVGGSTDTQYF
CDR3nt: TGCGCCAGCAGCTTGGTTGGCGGGAGCACAGATACGCAGTATTTT

d_gene: -
j_gene: TRBJ2-3
abundance: -
v_gene: TRBV5-4
CDR3aa: CASTVGLADTQYF
CDR3nt: TGTGCCAGCACCGTAGGGCTTGCAGATACGCAGTATTTT

d_gene: TRBD1
j_gene: TRBJ1-1
abundance: -
v_gene: TRBV11-3
CDR3aa: CASSWTGAGSEAFF
CDR3nt: TGTGCCAGCAGCTGGACAGGGGCGGGTTCTGAAGCTTTCTTT